A selection of T cell receptor beta chains follows, all from one sample in a study of T-cell reconstitution after alpha-beta-depleted transplantation in children. TCRdb reprocessed the PCR reads via MiXCR and lists one record per CDR3 protein. The sample includes a few hundred thousand distinct CDR3 sequences, about a tenth of them seen just once. This material consisted of PBMCs, taken before TCRalphabeta/CD19-depleted stem cell transplant. The receptors shown here come from a boy under three years old with acute myeloid leukemia, due to receive a stem cell transplant. Both conserved end residues are part of each CDR3. A D gene is named only where the DNA matches it firmly. Size is stated for part of the rows, as once, few or many counts, or as a class when the clone is expanded.

few | TRBJ1-2 | TRBV5-1 | TRBD1 | TGCGCCAGCAGCTTGGTTACAGGGGGCGCAGGAGGCTACACCTTC | CASSLVTGGAGGYTF
many | TRBJ2-2 | TRBV7-9 | . | TGTGCCAGCAGCTCCTGGACAACAACCGGGGAGCTGTTTTTT | CASSSWTTTGELFF
many | TRBJ2-7 | TRBV11-2 | TRBD1 | TGTGCCAGCAGCCCCAGACAGGGCTACGAGCAGTACTTC | CASSPRQGYEQYF
many | TRBJ1-5 | TRBV5-5 | . | TGTGCCAGCAGCTTTTACAGCAGCAATCAGCCCCAGCATTTT | CASSFYSSNQPQHF
. | TRBJ1-1 | TRBV5-1 | TRBD1 | TGCGCCAGCAGCTTGATTGGACAGGGCAGAGCTGAAGCTTTCTTT | CASSLIGQGRAEAFF
many | TRBJ2-7 | TRBV7-9 | TRBD2 | TGTGCCAGCAGCCCCAAGTTAGGGACTACAACCTACGAGCAGTACTTC | CASSPKLGTTTYEQYF
many | TRBJ1-1 | TRBV29-1 | . | TGCAGCGTTGTTGGGGCTACGAACACTGAAGCTTTCTTT | CSVVGATNTEAFF
. | TRBJ2-2 | TRBV28 | TRBD2 | TGTGCCAGCAGTTTGCCCACTAGCGAACCGAACACCGGGGAGCTGTTTTTT | CASSLPTSEPNTGELFF
many | TRBJ2-1 | TRBV3-1 | TRBD2 | TGTGCCAGCAGCCAAGGCCCGGGACTATACAATGAGCAGTTCTTC | CASSQGPGLYNEQFF
many | TRBJ2-5 | TRBV20-1 | TRBD2 | TGCAGTGCTAGACTAGCGGGACAAGAGACCCAGTACTTC | CSARLAGQETQYF
. | TRBJ1-2 | TRBV29-1 | . | TGCAGCGTCAATGGACCGGGAGGCTACACCTTC | CSVNGPGGYTF
many | TRBJ2-1 | TRBV3-1 | TRBD2 | TGTGCCAGCAGCCAAGAAAAGTGGTCCGCTATGACGGGGGGACCCTTTGAGCAGTTCTTC | CASSQEKWSAMTGGPFEQFF
many | TRBJ2-1 | TRBV4-1 | . | TGCGCCAGCAGCCAAGATATGGGGACTGGCCAGAGGGAGCAGTTCTTC | CASSQDMGTGQREQFF
many | TRBJ1-2 | TRBV7-2 | . | TGTGCCAGCAGCTTAGGCCCTAACTATGGCTACACCTTC | CASSLGPNYGYTF
many | TRBJ2-5 | TRBV28 | . | TGTGCCAGCAGTTTAGGGGGCAGTCAAGAGACCCAGTACTTC | CASSLGGSQETQYF
many | TRBJ1-4 | TRBV7-8 | . | TGTGCCAGCAGCTTTAGTAGAGGGTGGACGACTAATGAAAAACTGTTTTTT | CASSFSRGWTTNEKLFF
many | TRBJ2-1 | TRBV29-1 | TRBD1 | TGCAGCGTTGAAGCCCCGAGACAGGGGGAGAGCTCCTACAATGAGCAGTTCTTC | CSVEAPRQGESSYNEQFF
many | TRBJ1-4 | TRBV20-1 | . | TGCAGTGCTAGAGACCCGGGGGCGGGGGAAAAACTGTTTTTT | CSARDPGAGEKLFF
many | TRBJ2-7 | TRBV3-1 | . | TGTGCCAGCAGCCAAGATATGGGAACCAGAAATCTCGAGCAGTACTTC | CASSQDMGTRNLEQYF
many | TRBJ2-1 | TRBV9 | . | TGTGCCAGCAGCGTAGACCCGGGCTCCTACAATGAGCAGTTCTTC | CASSVDPGSYNEQFF
many | TRBJ2-5 | TRBV9 | . | TGTGCCAGCAGCTTCAGACGGGGGTCGGAGACCCAGTACTTC | CASSFRRGSETQYF
many | TRBJ2-1 | TRBV29-1 | . | TGCAGCGTTGATCGGACTAGGGGGGGCAATGAGCAGTTCTTC | CSVDRTRGGNEQFF
. | TRBJ2-2 | TRBV5-1 | TRBD1 | TGCGCCAGCAGCTTGGCAGGGGGCAACACCGGGGAGCGGTTTTTT | CASSLAGGNTGERFF
many | TRBJ2-1 | TRBV4-3 | TRBD2 | TGCGCCAGCAGCCAAGATGGCAGTAGCGGGAGGTACAATGAGCAGTTCTTC | CASSQDGSSGRYNEQFF
many | TRBJ2-7 | TRBV7-9 | . | TGTGCCAGCAGCTTCGGAGGGTTACGCGAGCAGTACTTC | CASSFGGLREQYF